The clone carrying this TCR beta chain was recorded a few times. This sample includes further DNA sequences coding for the same CDR3. Clones were sequenced by immunoSEQ multiplex PCR, and TCRdb holds only the in-frame ones, with some missing. The table lists more than 70,000 clones, 88% of them singletons. The length of the CDR3 is 14 residues. Germline lookup yields CDR1 MNHEY and CDR2 SVGAGI. V lost 0 bases and J 4 bases, leaving 9 bases between the germline ends. The data derive from a study of blood T cell repertoires in COVID-19. Sequenced input: peripheral blood. The V and J genes are TRBV6-5 and TRBJ1-1, with D maybe TRBD1 (5 bases). This receptor was obtained from a man aged 45-65 years with active COVID-19. The CDR3 coding sequence is TGTGCCAGCAGTTACTCCGGGGGAGGCACTGAAGCTTTCTTT. It specifies CASSYSGGGTEAFF.